What follows are 27 T cell receptor beta chains derived from one specimen sequenced in a study of graft-versus-host responses after intestinal transplantation. Here immunoSEQ multiplex PCR was the method, and the copy in TCRdb shows in-frame clones only, minus some. The data hold more than 95,000 clones, with roughly 87% observed a single time. What these receptors recognize is not known. The source material was unstimulated CD4+ T cells sorted from spleen or lymph node cells, sampled before intestinal transplant. These receptors were obtained from a human donor who received an intestinal transplant.

The chain uses TRBV6-1 and TRBJ2-7; D is ambiguous. V was pared by 8 bases and J by 2 bases, with 13 bases between. The CDR3 loop spans 13 amino acids. CDR1 is MNHNS and CDR2 is SASEGT in the germline V gene. The CDR3 DNA reads as TGTGCCAGCTCGGCCAGGCGACCCTACGAGCAGTACTTC. Translated, it gives CASSARRPYEQYF.

The chain joins TRBV5-5 to TRBJ2-1; 8 nucleotides match TRBD2. The ends lost 5 bases at V and 5 bases at J; junction bases unmatched: 6. CDR1 is SGHKS, CDR2 YYEKEE, per germline (reference sequence). The CDR3 contains 14 residues. The CDR3 reads CASSGRGVHNEQFF. In DNA, the CDR3 is TGTGCCAGCAGTGGGCGGGGGGTCCACAATGAGCAGTTCTTC. The full variable domain, completed using reference TRBV5-5 and TRBJ2-1, is DAGVTQSPTHLIKTRGQQVTLRCSPISGHKSVSWYQQVLGQGPQFIFQYYEKEERGRGNFPDRFSARQFPNYSSELNVNALLLGDSALYLCASSGRGVHNEQFFGPGTRLTVL.

The chain employs TRBV7-7 and TRBJ2-7; 7 nucleotides agree with TRBD1. The V and J ends lost 1 base and 0 bases, in that order; junction bases with no gene match: 9. CDR1 and CDR2 (germline): SSHAT, FNYEAQ (reference sequence). There are 17 residues in the CDR3. The DNA for the CDR3 is TGTGCCAGCAGCTTAGGAACTAGTGAGGGGGCCTCCTACGAGCAGTACTTC. Translation gives CASSLGTSEGASYEQYF.

The chain employs TRBV4-1 and TRBJ1-3; the D is unclear. This CDR3 comprises 16 residues. Germline CDR1 and CDR2: MGHRA and YSYEKL. Trimming pared 0 bases from V and 0 bases from J, leaving 9 bases between. DNA for the CDR3: TGCGCCAGCAGCCAAGAATGGCCGTACTCTGGAAACACCATATATTTT. Translated, it gives CASSQEWPYSGNTIYF.

V gene TRBV5-1 combines with J gene TRBJ1-2; TRBD1 might be the D (6 bases). The CDR3 covers 13 residues. The V gene lost 4 bases and the J gene lost 3 bases, with 10 bases spanning the gap. The germline V gene has CDR1 SGHRS and CDR2 YFSETQ. Here the CDR3 reads CASSRGRDYGYTF. The CDR3 bases are TGCGCCAGCAGCAGGGGGAGGGACTATGGCTACACCTTC.

The chain couples TRBV6-5 to TRBJ1-5; D is unresolved. V shed 5 bases and J shed 0 bases, with 5 bases lying between them. CDR3 length equals 13 residues. The V gene's germline CDR1 is MNHEY and CDR2 SVGAGI. The CDR3 region is CASSPRSNQPQHF. Written as DNA, the CDR3 is TGTGCCAGCAGTCCCCGTAGCAATCAGCCCCAGCATTTT.

The chain couples TRBV2 to TRBJ2-2; D ambiguous. Germline V gene lookup returns CDR1 SNHLY and CDR2 FYNNEI. The CDR3 length is 15 residues. V dropped 6 bases and J dropped 1 base, with 12 bases sitting between them. CDR3 sequence reads: CASSLDGENTGELFF. Written as DNA, the CDR3 is TGTGCCAGCAGCCTGGACGGCGAGAACACCGGGGAGCTGTTTTTT.

This clone was observed once. The chain carries TRBV11-2 and TRBJ1-2; weak D call: TRBD1 (5 bases). The CDR3 runs 15 residues. From germline, CDR1 is SGHAT and CDR2 FQNNGV. V lost 1 base and J 4 bases, leaving 13 bases between the germline ends. The chain's CDR3 is CASSLAGRGFYGYTF. The DNA of the CDR3 is TGTGCCAGCAGCTTAGCCGGGAGGGGATTCTATGGCTACACCTTC.

This chain connects TRBV15 to TRBJ2-7, with 10 bases lining up with TRBD2. The germline gives CDR1 LNHNV, CDR2 YYDKDF (reference sequence). CDR3 length equals 17 residues. V gave up 3 bases and J gave up 2 bases; unmatched junction bases: 10. In DNA, the CDR3 is TGTGCCACCAGCAGTTATACTACCGGGACTAGCGCCTACGAGCAGTACTTC. This codes for CATSSYTTGTSAYEQYF.

The chain is built from TRBV10-2 and TRBJ2-7; D is unresolved. The CDR3 covers 11 residues. V gave up 7 bases and J gave up 3 bases, with 7 bases separating them. Germline assignment: CDR1 WSHSY and CDR2 SAAADI. The CDR3 DNA follows: TGCGCCAGCACCGGATACTACGAGCAGTACTTC. This gives the protein CASTGYYEQYF.

This sequence joins TRBV5-1 and TRBJ2-5, with a weak D call TRBD1 (6 bases). The CDR3 runs to 14 residues. Germline lookup yields CDR1 SGHRS and CDR2 YFSETQ. V lost 0 bases to trimming and J lost 4 bases, with 10 bases between them. DNA of the CDR3: TGCGCCAGCAGCTTGGGAGGGGGTCCAGAGACCCAGTACTTC. Its translation: CASSLGGGPETQYF.

The chain has TRBV20-1 and TRBJ1-1, with D uncertain. The CDR3 is 11 residues long. Trimming left V 6 bases short and J 6 bases short, with 11 bases between. From germline, CDR1 is DFQATT and CDR2 SNEGSKA (reference sequence). The CDR3 loop reads CSARPGAEAFF. DNA for the CDR3: TGCAGTGCGAGGCCCGGGGCTGAAGCTTTCTTT.

V and J are TRBV7-2 and TRBJ1-5; D remains unclear. This CDR3 has 14 amino acids. Trimming pared 1 base from V and 5 bases from J, leaving 9 bases between. Germline V gives CDR1 SGHTA, CDR2 FQGNSA. The CDR3 sequence is CASSLVVQHQPQHF. CDR3 coding DNA: TGTGCCAGCAGCTTAGTGGTCCAACATCAGCCCCAGCATTTT.

This clone was seen once. The V and J genes are TRBV6-1 and TRBJ1-2; 7 bases are a match to TRBD1. The germline V gene has CDR1 MNHNS and CDR2 SASEGT. V was clipped by 4 bases and J by 3 bases; unmatched bases: 2. The CDR3 is made up of 13 amino acids. The CDR3 loop is CASSVRGDYGYTF. Here the CDR3 DNA reads TGTGCCAGCAGTGTCAGGGGGGACTATGGCTACACCTTC.

This chain uses TRBV28 with TRBJ2-7, with D possibly being TRBD1 or TRBD2 (5 bases each). Germline-derived CDR1 and CDR2 are MDHEN and SYDVKM. V gave up 4 bases and J gave up 2 bases, with 15 bases separating them. This CDR3 region has 15 residues. The CDR3 DNA reads TGTGCCAGCAGTTCCACCGGGACCCGGACCTACGAGCAGTACTTC. Translation gives CASSSTGTRTYEQYF.

The chain recombines TRBV27 with TRBJ1-6; D possibly corresponds to TRBD1 (6 bases). Trimming left V 3 bases short and J 5 bases short, with 11 bases between. CDR1 MNHEY and CDR2 SMNVEV come from the germline V gene (reference sequence). The CDR3 is made up of 15 amino acids. As DNA, the CDR3 is TGTGCCAGCAGTTTCTTTACAGGGAATAATTCACCCCTCCACTTT. Protein product: CASSFFTGNNSPLHF.

Notes on this clone: The sample holds other DNA sequences that translate to the same CDR3. The chain joins TRBV28 to TRBJ2-3; D may be TRBD1 (6 bases). CDR1 and CDR2 from the germline V gene are MDHEN and SYDVKM. The CDR3 loop spans 14 amino acids. With 6 bases removed from V and 3 bases from J, the gap between germline ends came to 13 bases. CDR3 DNA sequence: TGTGCCAGCAGCCTAAGGGGGAGTACAGATACGCAGTATTTT. This sequence encodes CASSLRGSTDTQYF.

This clone appeared once. This chain's CDR3 is CASSSREGRETQYF. CDR3 nucleotide sequence: TGTGCCAGCAGCTCTCGAGAGGGCCGGGAGACCCAGTACTTC. The chain carries TRBV11-2 and TRBJ2-5; D possibly corresponds to TRBD2 (5 bases). The germline V gene encodes CDR1 SGHAT and CDR2 FQNNGV. The length of the CDR3 is 14 residues. Trimming cost V 4 bases and J 5 bases, with 14 bases left between them.

The genes are TRBV5-1 and TRBJ2-6; D remains ambiguous. The CDR3 is 17 residues long. The germline gives CDR1 SGHRS, CDR2 YFSETQ. V shed 5 bases and J shed 0 bases, with 15 bases lying between them. CDR3 residues: CASRPPGSPSGANVLTF. CDR3 nucleotides: TGCGCCAGCAGGCCTCCTGGGTCCCCCTCTGGGGCCAACGTCCTGACTTTC.

This clone was detected only once. J is TRBJ1-3 and V is TRBV28; 12 nucleotides match TRBD1. V gave up 4 bases and J gave up 7 bases; unmatched junction bases: 5. This CDR3 comprises 15 residues. Germline lookup yields CDR1 MDHEN and CDR2 SYDVKM. CDR3 sequence: CASSSPGQGANTIYF. The CDR3 nucleotides read TGTGCCAGCAGTTCCCCGGGACAGGGGGCTAACACCATATATTTT.

V gene TRBV6-1 combines with J gene TRBJ1-4, with D possibly being TRBD1 (5 bases). The V end was cut by 0 bases, the J end by 8 bases, with 16 bases between. CDR3 length: 16 amino acids. Germline V lookup: CDR1 MNHNS, CDR2 SASEGT. The CDR3: CASSEALGGGREKLFF. The CDR3, as DNA: TGTGCCAGCAGTGAAGCCCTGGGGGGGGGTAGAGAAAAACTGTTTTTT.

This clone was observed at least ten times. The V call is TRBV10-3, the J call TRBJ1-3; maybe TRBD1 (6 bases). The CDR3 length is 14 residues. V lost 11 bases to trimming and J lost 0 bases, with 14 bases between them. Germline V CDR1 and CDR2: ENHRY, SYGVKD. CDR3: CAGGADLSGNTIYF. CDR3 DNA sequence: TGTGCCGGGGGGGCAGACCTCTCTGGAAACACCATATATTTT.

The chain employs TRBV27 and TRBJ2-6; no reliable D call. The V end was cut by 5 bases, the J end by 0 bases, with 11 bases between. The CDR3 contains 16 residues. Germline V CDR1 and CDR2: MNHEY, SMNVEV (reference sequence). The CDR3 nucleotides read TGTGCCAGCAGTCCAACTCTTAGCTCTGGGGCCAACGTCCTGACTTTC. This sequence encodes CASSPTLSSGANVLTF.

The gene calls are TRBV28 and TRBJ2-1, with a tentative D call TRBD2 (5 bases). Germline V gene data show CDR1 as MDHEN and CDR2 as SYDVKM. Deletions cut 7 bases from V and 5 bases from J, with 12 bases between. The CDR3 has 13 amino acids. CDR3 nucleotide sequence: TGTGCCAGCACCGTAGACGGGAACAATGAGCAGTTCTTC. This sequence encodes CASTVDGNNEQFF.

The table lists this clone with a count of one. J is TRBJ2-6 and V is TRBV5-4, with 7 bases aligning to TRBD1. Germline CDR1 reads SGHNT; CDR2 reads YYREEE (reference sequence). J was trimmed by 1 base and V by 4 bases; bases with no gene match: 2. The CDR3 spans 15 residues. The CDR3 is CASSMTGSGANVLTF. CDR3 coding DNA: TGTGCCAGCAGCATGACAGGGTCTGGGGCCAACGTCCTGACTTTC.

The CDR3 sequence is CASSFREGGQYF. The CDR3 DNA is TGTGCCAGCAGCTTCCGGGAGGGCGGGCAGTATTTT. The rearrangement joins TRBV7-2 to TRBJ2-3; 8 nucleotides agree with TRBD2. V shed 3 bases and J 11 bases; nucleotides not matched to a gene: 4. Germline V gene data show CDR1 as SGHTA and CDR2 as FQGNSA. The CDR3 sequence is 12 residues long.

V and J are TRBV5-1 and TRBJ2-5; 9 nucleotides line up with TRBD2. This CDR3 region has 14 residues. Germline CDR1 reads SGHRS; CDR2 reads YFSETQ. Trimming at V came to 5 bases and at J to 1 base, leaving 3 bases not matched to a gene. The CDR3 loop reads CASSYSGGQETQYF. The CDR3 DNA reads as TGCGCCAGCAGTTATAGCGGGGGCCAAGAGACCCAGTACTTC.